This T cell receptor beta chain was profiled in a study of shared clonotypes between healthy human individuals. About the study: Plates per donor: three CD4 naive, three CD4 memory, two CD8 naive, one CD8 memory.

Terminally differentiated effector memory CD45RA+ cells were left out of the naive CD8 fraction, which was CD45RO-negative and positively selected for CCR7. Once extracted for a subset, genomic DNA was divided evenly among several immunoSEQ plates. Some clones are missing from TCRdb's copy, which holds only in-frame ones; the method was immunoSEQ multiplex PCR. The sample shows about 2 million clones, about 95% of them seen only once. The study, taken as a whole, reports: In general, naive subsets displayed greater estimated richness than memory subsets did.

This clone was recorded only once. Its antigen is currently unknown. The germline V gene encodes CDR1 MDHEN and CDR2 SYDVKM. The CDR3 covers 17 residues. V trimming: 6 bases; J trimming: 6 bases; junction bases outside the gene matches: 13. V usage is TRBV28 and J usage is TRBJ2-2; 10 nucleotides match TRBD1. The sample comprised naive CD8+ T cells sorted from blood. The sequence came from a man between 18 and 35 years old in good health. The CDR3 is CASRTPDRGPPPGELFF. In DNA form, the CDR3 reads TGTGCCAGCAGGACCCCAGACAGGGGGCCTCCACCCGGGGAGCTGTTTTTT.